This TCR beta chain came from a study of blood T cell repertoires in COVID-19 (TCRdb year 2020). Broadly, across the study: Samples covering the acute and convalescent phases of COVID-19 were provided by collaborators in the United States, Italy and Spain. The material from the prospective study consisted of cDNA or gDNA derived from T cells, B-cell-depleted T cells, or PBMCs. Where available, HLA class I and class II types were taken from metadata supplied by the sample provider and were not determined by assay-based typing. The dataset comprised deeply sampled blood TCRbeta repertoires from subjects exposed to, actively infected with, or recovered from COVID-19. The repertoires were made available in a free public database intended to serve as a resource for research on the immune response to SARS-CoV-2. The samples were drawn from two sources: the first 160 participants of the ongoing ImmuneRACE study, and 950 to 1,500 subjects contributed by 6 global collaborators. Sample metadata almost always included a de-identified subject ID, COVID-19 status, age in years and sex. Here is what the overall study found, with its caveats: The amount of clinical and demographic metadata varied by source and participant and was provided uncurated.

Regarding this clone: What antigen it recognizes has not been identified. The input lacks base qualities; no much larger clone sits a single base away.

Samples from volunteer blood donors who had recovered from COVID-19 were contributed by a second Seattle source. The collaborating institutions used their own protocols to collect whole blood in K2EDTA tubes. For TCRbeta analysis, collaborator samples were shipped as frozen whole blood, as isolated PBMCs, or as DNA extracted from either sample type. V and J are trimmed by 5 bases and 4 bases, and the gene matches miss 8 bases of the junction. CDR3 length: 16 amino acids, cysteine to phenylalanine. Of the read, only the CDR3 DNA is kept; its 48 bases are in frame from base 1. Looking up the germline V gene (reference sequence) yields CDR1 LGHDT and CDR2 YNNKEL. TCRbeta CDR3 regions were amplified from genomic DNA by means of the immunoSEQ Assay, a bias-controlled multiplex PCR. Turning to the authors' computational methods: The number of nucleated cells in each sample was estimated by amplification of reference gene primers within the assay. To quantify the absolute abundance of each unique TCRbeta CDR3 rearrangement, sequence reads were collapsed and filtered. For each sample, productive Simpson clonality was calculated by taking the square root of Simpson's diversity index across productive rearrangements. Imported from immuneACCESS, the table was reduced by TCRdb to in-frame sequences with V and J called. These copies leave out some clones; in studies compared against another copy, an unresolved V gene accounts for under half, and the cause of the remainder is not known. V and J calls and clone size come straight from that table; D and trimming were deduced from the DNA. The sample includes about 240,000 clones, with roughly 87% observed a single time. The ten largest clones take up around 6.9% of the sample.

The rearranged segments are TRBV3-1 (or the pseudogene TRBV3-2) and TRBJ1-5, with 10 bases aligning to TRBD1. The sequence came from a man in his sixties who had recovered from COVID-19. Sequencing input: peripheral blood. The CDR3 corresponds to CASSSSGTGVNQPQHF. The bases are TGTGCCAGCAGCTCTTCCGGGACAGGGGTGAATCAGCCCCAGCATTTT.